This T cell receptor (beta chain) was observed in a study of T-cell memory formation after mild COVID-19. This clonotype showed up just a few times. The antigen remains undetermined. TCRdb itself ran the 5' RACE reads through MiXCR, one entry per CDR3 protein. The table lists approximately 110,000 distinct CDR3 sequences, 20% to 25% of them singletons, with approximately 41% in the top ten. Findings and limits, study-wide: CD4+ contracting clones were mainly CM and EM; CD8+ ones, EMRA. Confirmation was lacking for SARS-CoV-2 specificity of second-wave clones that peaked on day 37.

The ends lost 1 base at V and 5 bases at J; junction bases unmatched: 1. This CDR3 comprises 15 residues. Germline V lookup: CDR1 SEHNR, CDR2 FQNEAQ (reference sequence). This TCR was recovered from a man aged 18 to 29 who had mild COVID-19 (a few samples of this study predate the infection). Cell type and time point are not known. The sample consisted of PBMCs or a T cell subset sorted from them (not recorded which). The chain has TRBV7-9 and TRBJ2-1; 11 nucleotides align to TRBD2. The CDR3 loop is CASSLVGLADNEQFF. The CDR3 DNA sequence: TGTGCCAGCAGCTTAGTGGGACTAGCGGACAATGAGCAGTTCTTC.